This TCR beta chain derives from a study of cytomegalovirus exposure and HLA in healthy donors. With respect to this clone: The antigen is not known.

The study, taken as a whole, reports: Cytomegalovirus-associated TCR beta chains were listed, numbering some 180. The authors later found TCR association rates varying by HLA locus, with DRB1 most and HLA-C fewest.

Trimming removed 1 base from V and 0 bases from J, with 7 bases in between. CDR1 and CDR2 from the germline V gene are LNHDA and SQIVND (reference sequence). The CDR3 has 14 amino acids. PCR amplification relied on 60 Vbeta primers (plus 13 Jbeta primers). Using immunoSEQ multiplex PCR, the repertoire was profiled, and TCRdb retains in-frame clones only, with some absent. The sample holds some 110,000 clones. The rearrangement joins TRBV19 to TRBJ2-7, with unresolved D. The sequenced sample consisted of PBMCs. This receptor was obtained from a man between 18 and 29 years old in good health and CMV-seronegative. CDR3 bases: TGTGCCAGTAGTATAGCGAAAGCCTCCTACGAGCAGTACTTC. Translating it yields CASSIAKASYEQYF.